This entry lists 26 T cell receptor beta chains sequenced from one sample in a study of cytomegalovirus exposure and HLA in healthy donors. The primer mix had 60 Vbeta and 13 Jbeta primers. Here immunoSEQ multiplex PCR was the method, and the copy in TCRdb shows in-frame clones only, minus some. The repertoire includes a few hundred thousand clones, roughly 80% of them detected once, and 2.9% sits in the top ten. The sequencing sample was made of PBMCs. Every receptor here comes from a man aged 25 to 45 in good health and CMV-seronegative.

For the CDR3, the DNA is TGTGCCAGCAGCTTAGGACCGAACAGGGGTAATGAGCAGTTCTTC. Protein: CASSLGPNRGNEQFF. This rearrangement joins TRBV7-2 to TRBJ2-1, with 7 bases aligning to TRBD1. Germline CDR1 is SGHTA and CDR2 is FQGNSA. V shed 1 base and J 7 bases; nucleotides not matched to a gene: 7. This CDR3 spans 15 amino acids.

V and J are TRBV11-2 and TRBJ2-5; TRBD2 might be the D (6 bases). The V end lost 1 base, the J end lost 11 bases, and 17 bases lay between the germline ends. In germline, CDR1 is SGHAT, CDR2 FQNNGV. The CDR3 is made up of 14 amino acids. Written as DNA, the CDR3 is TGTGCCAGCAGCTTAGTAGCCGGTCGCGGGGAGCAGTACTTC. Its translation is CASSLVAGRGEQYF.

The V call is TRBV7-9, the J call TRBJ2-6; D is uncertain. V lost 6 bases, J lost 0 bases, and 9 bases lay in between. The CDR3 length is 15 residues. The germline gives CDR1 SEHNR, CDR2 FQNEAQ (reference sequence). The CDR3 nucleotides are TGTGCCAGCAGTGAATCAGACTCTGGGGCCAACGTCCTGACTTTC. Its protein is CASSESDSGANVLTF. Full variable domain (rest looked up from reference TRBV7-9 and TRBJ2-6): DTGVSQNPRHKITKRGQNVTFRCDPISEHNRLYWYRQTLGQGPEFLTYFQNEAQLEKSRLLSDRFSAERPKGSFSTLEIQRTEQGDSAMYLCASSESDSGANVLTFGAGSRLTVL.

The V call is TRBV7-8, the J call TRBJ2-3, with TRBD1 matching over 9 bases. V was clipped by 6 bases and J by 4 bases; unmatched bases: 8. This CDR3 spans 15 amino acids. CDR1 and CDR2 (germline): SGHVS, FQNEAQ. The CDR3 nucleotides read TGTGCCAGCAGTACACGGGACAGGGTGTCAGATACGCAGTATTTT. This gives the protein CASSTRDRVSDTQYF.

This clone was picked up a small number of times. The genes are TRBV4-1 and TRBJ1-2, with TRBD1 matching over 8 bases. There are 15 residues in the CDR3. The germline gives CDR1 MGHRA, CDR2 YSYEKL. Germline trimming cut 3 bases from V and 3 bases from J; bases unmatched to any gene: 6. The CDR3 reads CASSQMDRVDYGYTF. CDR3 coding DNA: TGCGCCAGCAGCCAGATGGACAGGGTGGACTATGGCTACACCTTC.

The gene calls are TRBV4-3 and TRBJ2-5, with D tentatively TRBD2 (6 bases). CDR3 length equals 16 residues. V shed 0 bases and J shed 5 bases, with 16 bases lying between them. Per germline, CDR1 LGHNA and CDR2 YSLEER. In nucleotides, the CDR3 is TGCGCCAGCAGCCAAGAACGCTTCGGGGGTCAGGAGACCCAGTACTTC. As protein: CASSQERFGGQETQYF.

The V and J genes are TRBV10-2 and TRBJ1-2, with TRBD1 identical over 10 bases. Trimming cost V 6 bases and J 2 bases; bases outside gene matches: 6. Germline CDR1 reads WSHSY; CDR2 reads SAAADI. The CDR3 spans 15 residues. CDR3 in DNA: TGCGCCAGCAGCGGGACAGGGGATCTAAACTATGGCTACACCTTC. Protein product: CASSGTGDLNYGYTF.

This chain links TRBV4-1 with TRBJ1-3, with D possibly matching TRBD1 (5 bases). Between the trimmed V and J ends, which lost 0 bases and 2 bases, there was a span of 8 bases. The CDR3 totals 15 residues. Germline V gene lookup returns CDR1 MGHRA and CDR2 YSYEKL. CDR3 in DNA: TGCGCCAGCAGCCAAGATTGGACAACTGGAAACACCATATATTTT. Encoded protein: CASSQDWTTGNTIYF.

The rearrangement links TRBV4-1 to TRBJ2-2, with a possible D match to TRBD1 (6 bases). The ends were cut back, 3 bases at V and 7 bases at J, with 15 bases in the middle. CDR1 is MGHRA and CDR2 is YSYEKL in the germline V gene. The length of the CDR3 is 15 residues. Here the CDR3 reads CASSHPTGPSGELFF. In DNA, the CDR3 is TGCGCCAGCAGCCACCCGACAGGCCCTAGCGGGGAGCTGTTTTTT.

This sequence joins TRBV5-4 and TRBJ2-2; 9 nucleotides line up with TRBD1. CDR3 length: 17 residues. Germline trimming cut 4 bases from V and 4 bases from J; bases unmatched to any gene: 11. Germline V gene data show CDR1 as SGHNT and CDR2 as YYREEE (reference sequence). This chain's CDR3 is CASSPRPSTGGTGELFF. CDR3 in DNA: TGTGCCAGCAGCCCACGCCCCTCGACAGGGGGCACCGGGGAGCTGTTTTTT.

Written as DNA, the CDR3 is TGTGCCAGCAGTCACAGGGGGGCCGGCGATACTGAAGCTTTCTTT. Its translation is CASSHRGAGDTEAFF. The V gene is TRBV6-5, the J gene TRBJ1-1, with TRBD1 matching over 8 bases. V shed 5 bases and J 5 bases; nucleotides not matched to a gene: 10. Germline lookup yields CDR1 MNHEY and CDR2 SVGAGI. This CDR3 is 15 amino acids long.

The chain couples TRBV9 to TRBJ1-1; the match to TRBD1 covers 7 bases. The germline CDR1 and CDR2 sequences are SGDLS and YYNGEE. The J segment lost 7 bases and the V segment lost 3 bases, leaving 9 bases of the junction unmatched. This CDR3 contains 14 residues. In DNA form, the CDR3 reads TGTGCCAGCAGCGAGAAGCTCCGGGACAGTGAAGCTTTCTTT. Its protein is CASSEKLRDSEAFF.

This rearrangement joins TRBV7-9 to TRBJ2-3; 7 bases are a match to TRBD1. Per germline, CDR1 SEHNR and CDR2 FQNEAQ (reference sequence). Unmatched junction bases numbered 11, after V lost 5 bases and J lost 3 bases. CDR3 length: 16 residues. The CDR3 is CASSVRQGRGTDTQYF. CDR3 nucleotides: TGTGCCAGCAGCGTACGACAGGGACGCGGGACAGATACGCAGTATTTT.

J is TRBJ2-4 and V is TRBV6-1; TRBD1 matches at 8 bases. Germline values: CDR1 MNHNS, CDR2 SASEGT. The CDR3 consists of 18 residues. With V trimmed by 2 bases and J by 0 bases, 9 bases remained unmatched. CDR3 nucleotide sequence: TGTGCCAGCAGTGAAAATCCGGGACAGGTCATAGCCAAAAACATTCAGTACTTC. Translation: CASSENPGQVIAKNIQYF.

The V call is TRBV7-2, the J call TRBJ1-2; 8 bases are a match to TRBD1. V shed 1 base, J shed 8 bases, and the junction held 6 bases outside the gene matches. There are 14 residues in the CDR3. Germline assignment: CDR1 SGHTA and CDR2 FQGNSA. The CDR3 sequence: CASSLEGQGSGYTF. CDR3 nucleotides: TGTGCCAGCAGCTTAGAAGGACAGGGAAGCGGCTACACCTTC.

This clone showed up just a few times. The V call is TRBV19, the J call TRBJ1-5; 8 bases are shared with TRBD1. V gave up 4 bases and J gave up 1 base; unmatched junction bases: 12. This CDR3 contains 18 residues. In germline, CDR1 is LNHDA, CDR2 SQIVND (reference sequence). The DNA for the CDR3 is TGTGCCAGTAGTACCCTCTTAGGGACAGGCGGGAGCAATCAGCCCCAGCATTTT. It specifies CASSTLLGTGGSNQPQHF.

This sequence joins TRBV7-8 and TRBJ1-6; the match to TRBD1 covers 7 bases. J was trimmed by 13 bases and V by 2 bases; bases with no gene match: 8. Germline assignment: CDR1 SGHVS and CDR2 FQNEAQ. The length of the CDR3 is 14 residues. CDR3 sequence reads: CASSLLGGWDPLHF. DNA for the CDR3: TGTGCCAGCAGCTTATTAGGGGGCTGGGATCCCCTCCACTTT.

Details on this clone: The same CDR3 is also encoded by other DNA sequences in this sample. V is TRBV7-3 and J is TRBJ2-5, with TRBD1 matching 8 bases. The germline V gene has CDR1 SGHTA and CDR2 FQGTGA. The length of the CDR3 is 14 residues. J was trimmed by 4 bases and V by 0 bases; bases with no gene match: 1. CDR3 in amino acids: CASSLTGQGETQYF. CDR3 nucleotides: TGTGCCAGCAGCTTAACCGGACAGGGAGAGACCCAGTACTTC.

The chain has TRBV2 and TRBJ1-3; TRBD1 agrees at 9 bases. Germline V gene lookup returns CDR1 SNHLY and CDR2 FYNNEI. The CDR3 consists of 14 residues. V shed 6 bases and J 4 bases; nucleotides not matched to a gene: 4. The CDR3 spells CASSPGQGGNTIYF. The CDR3 coding sequence is TGTGCCAGCAGCCCGGGACAGGGAGGAAACACCATATATTTT.

This clone was seen a single time. This chain links TRBV6-6 with TRBJ1-5, with TRBD1 identical over 9 bases. V was clipped by 2 bases and J by 9 bases; unmatched bases: 8. Germline values: CDR1 MNHNY, CDR2 SVGAGI (reference sequence). This CDR3 spans 15 amino acids. This CDR3 is CASSYGTGPPWPQHF. DNA for the CDR3: TGTGCCAGCAGTTACGGGACAGGGCCCCCTTGGCCCCAGCATTTT.

The chain employs TRBV28 and TRBJ2-3, with D possibly being TRBD2 (7 bases). Per the germline V gene, CDR1 is MDHEN and CDR2 is SYDVKM. The CDR3 is 13 amino acids. Trimming cost V 7 bases and J 2 bases, with 10 bases left between them. CDR3 nucleotide sequence: TGTGCCAGCATTGGGGGGGCCACAGATACGCAGTATTTT. Translation gives CASIGGATDTQYF.

About this clone itself: An end of the junction differs from the germline gene, which may be a read error. The same CDR3 arises from other DNA sequences in this sample as well. The genes are TRBV5-4 and TRBJ2-5; weak D call: TRBD2 (6 bases). In germline, CDR1 is SGHNT, CDR2 YYREEE (reference sequence). This CDR3 has 14 residues. DNA for the CDR3: TGTGCTAGCAGCTTGGAACTAGCTCAAGAGACCCAGTACTTC. Translating it yields CASSLELAQETQYF.

The chain uses TRBV18 and TRBJ1-2; no firm D call. Germline CDR1 KGHSH, CDR2 LQKENI. CDR3 length: 12 residues. V dropped 5 bases and J dropped 7 bases, with 11 bases sitting between them. CDR3 sequence (DNA): TGTGCCAGCTCATCGAGGCCACCTGGCTACACCTTC. It translates to CASSSRPPGYTF.

The genes are TRBV13 and TRBJ2-7; 10 nucleotides match TRBD1. Germline V lookup: CDR1 PRHDT, CDR2 FYEKMQ (reference sequence). Trimming at V came to 1 base and at J to 3 bases, leaving 3 bases not matched to a gene. This CDR3 has 15 residues. The CDR3: CASSLEGTGVYEQYF. The CDR3 nucleotides read TGTGCCAGCAGCTTAGAAGGGACAGGGGTCTACGAGCAGTACTTC.

Written as DNA, the CDR3 is TGTGCCAGCAGCTTGACTAGCGGACAGTGGGATGAGCAGTTCTTC. Amino acids: CASSLTSGQWDEQFF. The chain recombines TRBV5-4 with TRBJ2-1, with 8 nucleotides matching TRBD2. V lost 1 base, J lost 8 bases, and 8 bases stayed unmatched. The CDR3 extends over 15 amino acids. Per the germline V gene, CDR1 is SGHNT and CDR2 is YYREEE (reference sequence).

Comment on this clone: Other nucleotide sequences from this sample produce the same CDR3. This chain joins TRBV9 and TRBJ2-7, with D hard to call. In germline, CDR1 is SGDLS, CDR2 YYNGEE. The ends were cut back, 0 bases at V and 1 base at J, with 5 bases in the middle. This CDR3 is 13 amino acids long. The CDR3 DNA reads TGTGCCAGCAGCGTAGGGAGTTCCTACGAGCAGTACTTC. This encodes CASSVGSSYEQYF.